Below, one T cell receptor beta chain is given with its context. This clonotype was seen many times. The specificity of this receptor is unknown. No base quality information exists; no much larger clone differs at one position. The CDR3 numbers 18 residues from cysteine through phenylalanine. The sequence is cut down to CDR3 DNA, 54 bases in frame from base 1. V is cut back by 2 bases and J by 1 base, with 10 bases in the junction unmatched. The germline V gene gives CDR1 as SGDLS and CDR2 as YYNGEE. The TCR beta CDR3 regions were amplified from RNA transcripts. The first round of RT-PCR for the TCR CDR3 was performed with the HTBI primer set and the Qiagen OneStep RT-PCR kit. Libraries were constructed in a second round of multiplex PCR, after which size selection and purification were carried out. Sequencing of the libraries was done on an Illumina HiSeq2000 using paired-end 100 bp reads. In the authors' own workflow: SOAPnuke was used to process the raw data, removing reads that contained adapters or uncalled bases, had a mean Phred below 15, or lacked an exact match to the constant primer or identifier. High-quality paired reads were merged using COPE v1.2.5, and each unique nucleotide sequence was defined as a clonotype. Clonotypes were aligned to IMGT TRBV, TRBD and TRBJ reference segments using MiTCR v1.1. Analysis was restricted to V-J combinations with a frequency above 0.0001, which covered about 99% of repertoires. The TCS score was defined as F50 (clonal expansion) divided by E x V (chaos), with BLOSUM62-based TCRdist calculated between CDR3 peptides within each V-J. Welch's t-statistics and random forest reduced 514 V-J features to roughly 13, which were used in a naive Bayes classifier (R e1071). TCRdb trimmed public reads at Q25 via fastp, called clones via MiXCR and kept in-frame beta chains. Merged by CDR3 protein, the rows form single entries marked with the most common genes and DNA. TCRdb's processing, not the study's, gives the V and J calls here. Counted in this sample were around 180,000 distinct CDR3 sequences; around 15% of them appeared once. The ten most abundant clones make up roughly 29% of the sample.

The data derive from a study of T cells in Graves' hyperthyroidism and ophthalmopathy (dated by TCRdb to about 2019). Regarding the complete study: Peripheral blood samples were taken at the time of initial diagnosis, prior to any treatment. To identify TCR V-J signatures that set the groups apart, the researchers used a discovery cohort of 90 to 100 patients, made up of around 40 with Graves' ophthalmopathy and about 59 with stable Graves' hyperthyroidism. Whether ophthalmopathy could be predicted prospectively was tested in an independent validation cohort made up of roughly 19 hyperthyroidism patients plus 17 patients who later progressed to ophthalmopathy. The 90 to 100 discovery patients were randomly split 7:3 into training and test sets. The study also compared thyroid tissue and blood T-cell repertoires from 6 or 7 Graves' hyperthyroidism patients. After sampling, hyperthyroidism patients received methimazole starting at 30 mg daily, and ophthalmopathy patients received high-dose intravenous methylprednisolone. The paper reports TCR Vbeta CDR3 sequencing of about 140 peripheral blood samples: around 41 ophthalmopathy, 75 to 80 hyperthyroidism and roughly 17 progressor patients.

The research as a whole found: In cross-validation, a model built on a 13 V-J signature told ophthalmopathy apart from stable hyperthyroidism with under 90% sensitivity and roughly 81% specificity, and in testing the same model reached 80%/75%. During validation, the model predicted progression to ophthalmopathy a median of around six months ahead of onset, with around 71% sensitivity and 72% to 80% specificity. No statistical method was used to fix the sample size in advance, and group allocation was not hidden from the investigators. Most expanded thyroid clonotypes (frequency above 0.001) were also detected in blood, suggesting blood repertoires may reflect thyroid immune responses.

A patient counted as having stable Graves' hyperthyroidism if no progression to ophthalmopathy occurred over 18 months of follow-up. Hyperthyroidism patients were aged 18 to 65 years and newly diagnosed, with disease duration of less than 2 months. Patients with uncontrolled infections, other autoimmune diseases, pregnancy or lactation were excluded. Diagnoses were established on the basis of clinical symptoms, serum thyroxine and TRAb, thyroid ultrasound, and orbital computed tomography. PBMCs were separated from 10 ml of fresh peripheral blood using Ficoll-Paque density gradient centrifugation. Trizol reagent was used to extract total RNA, and RNA quality was then checked on an Agilent 2100 Bioanalyzer.

In this chain, TRBV9 is recombined with TRBJ2-3; 10 central nucleotides agree with TRBD2. Material for sequencing was blood. The TCR was taken from a woman aged 50 to 60 with Graves' hyperthyroidism. The sequenced DNA is TGTGCCAGCAGCGTGGGGTCCAGCGGGGGGGCGGGCACAGATACGCAGTATTTT. This translates into CASSVGSSGGAGTDTQYF.